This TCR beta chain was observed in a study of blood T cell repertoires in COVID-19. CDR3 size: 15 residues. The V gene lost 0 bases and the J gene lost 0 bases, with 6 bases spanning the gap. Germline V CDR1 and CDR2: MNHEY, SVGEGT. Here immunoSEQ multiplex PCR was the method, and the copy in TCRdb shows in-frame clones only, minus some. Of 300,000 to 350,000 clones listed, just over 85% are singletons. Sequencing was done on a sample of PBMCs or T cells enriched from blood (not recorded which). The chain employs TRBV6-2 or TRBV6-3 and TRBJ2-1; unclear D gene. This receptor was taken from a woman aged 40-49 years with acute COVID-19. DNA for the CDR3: TGTGCCAGCAGTTACTCGGCTGGCTCCTACAATGAGCAGTTCTTC. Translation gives CASSYSAGSYNEQFF.